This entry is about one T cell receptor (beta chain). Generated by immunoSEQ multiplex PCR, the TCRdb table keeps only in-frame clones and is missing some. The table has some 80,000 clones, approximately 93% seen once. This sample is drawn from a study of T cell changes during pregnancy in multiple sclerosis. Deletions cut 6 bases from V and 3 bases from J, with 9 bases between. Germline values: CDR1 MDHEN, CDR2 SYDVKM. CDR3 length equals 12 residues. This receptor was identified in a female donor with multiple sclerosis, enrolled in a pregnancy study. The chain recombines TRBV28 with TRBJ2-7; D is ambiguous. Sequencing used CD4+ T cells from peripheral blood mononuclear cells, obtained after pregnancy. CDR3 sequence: CASSLENYEQYF. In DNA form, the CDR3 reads TGTGCCAGCAGCCTAGAGAACTACGAGCAGTACTTC. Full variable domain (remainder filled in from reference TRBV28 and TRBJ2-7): DVKVTQSSRYLVKRTGEKVFLECVQDMDHENMFWYRQDPGLGLRLIYFSYDVKMKEKGDIPEGYSVSREKKERFSLILESASTNQTSMYLCASSLENYEQYFGPGTRLTVT.